This T cell receptor (beta chain) was observed in a study of cytomegalovirus exposure and HLA in healthy donors. PCR amplification relied on 60 Vbeta primers (plus 13 Jbeta primers). Only in-frame clones appear in the TCRdb table, and some are missing; sequencing was by immunoSEQ multiplex PCR. This table holds 60,000 to 75,000 clones, approximately 74% found once. There are 16 residues in the CDR3. Trimming cost V 0 bases and J 2 bases; bases outside gene matches: 4. The V gene's germline CDR1 is SGHNT and CDR2 YYREEE (reference sequence). General study points: Published work reported that the classifier diagnosed cytomegalovirus status with high specificity and sensitivity. In a later analysis, a missense DCLRE1C variant was linked to TCR beta V- and J-gene trimming. In all likelihood, a cluster of highly shared sequence variants was a sequencing artifact.

With respect to this clone: Its matching antigen is unknown.

What was sequenced was PBMCs. The receptor comes from a woman in her twenties or thirties in good health and CMV-seropositive. The chain employs TRBV5-4 and TRBJ2-1, with 8 bases that match TRBD2. CDR3 sequence (DNA): TGTGCCAGCAGCTTGGACATTAGCGGGACCTACAATGAGCAGTTCTTC. Protein: CASSLDISGTYNEQFF.